Below, 9 T cell receptor beta chains from the same sample are listed, as sequenced in a study of OX40 agonist ivuxolimab in advanced cancers. Assay used: immunoSEQ multiplex PCR; TCRdb lists only in-frame clones, some missing. The data show over 75,000 clones, under 95% seen once. Sample: CD4+ or CD8+ T cells sorted from blood, taken in a trial of the OX40 agonist ivuxolimab. The receptors stem from an adult with an advanced solid tumor such as melanoma, head and neck, liver or kidney cancer.

The rearrangement links TRBV15 to TRBJ1-2, with D possibly matching TRBD1 (5 bases). The CDR3 is 18 residues long. V was shortened by 4 bases and J by 2 bases, with 23 bases between the two germline ends. Germline-derived CDR1 and CDR2 are LNHNV and YYDKDF (reference sequence). The CDR3 DNA follows: TGTGCCACCAGCATGAATGGAGAGTGGGACCCAGCGAACTATGGCTACACCTTC. Translating it yields CATSMNGEWDPANYGYTF.

V and J are TRBV11-2 and TRBJ2-1; 7 bases agree with TRBD2. The germline gives CDR1 SGHAT, CDR2 FQNNGV. The J segment lost 2 bases and the V segment lost 5 bases, leaving 3 bases of the junction unmatched. There are 14 residues in the CDR3. The CDR3 sequence is CASSLLAAYNEQFF. The CDR3 DNA follows: TGTGCCAGCAGCCTTCTAGCGGCCTACAATGAGCAGTTCTTC.

The chain links TRBV11-2 to TRBJ2-4; 8 bases agree with TRBD2. Per germline, CDR1 SGHAT and CDR2 FQNNGV. The CDR3 is 15 residues long. V shed 4 bases, J shed 10 bases, and the junction held 12 bases outside the gene matches. Here the CDR3 DNA reads TGTGCCAGCAGCTCAGGGTCGGGGGGGCAACGGATTCAGTACTTC. Protein: CASSSGSGGQRIQYF.

This clone was found once. The chain is built from TRBV5-1 and TRBJ1-4, with D possibly being TRBD1 (6 bases). CDR3 size: 17 residues. V gave up 4 bases and J gave up 3 bases, with 19 bases separating them. Germline V gene lookup returns CDR1 SGHRS and CDR2 YFSETQ. CDR3 bases: TGCGCCAGCAGCCGTCTCGGACTACGGGGGCCTAATGAAAAACTGTTTTTT. Amino acid sequence: CASSRLGLRGPNEKLFF.

The chain carries TRBV27 and TRBJ2-1; 13 positions agree with TRBD2. The CDR3 runs to 15 residues. After removal of 4 bases from V and 9 bases from J, the junction contained 6 bases not matched to a gene. Per germline, CDR1 MNHEY and CDR2 SMNVEV (reference sequence). CDR3 coding DNA: TGTGCCAGCAGTTCCCCGACTAGCGGGAGGAGTGAGCAGTTCTTC. Translation gives CASSSPTSGRSEQFF.

The rearrangement joins TRBV7-9 to TRBJ2-3; D remains unclear. In germline, CDR1 is SEHNR, CDR2 FQNEAQ (reference sequence). This CDR3 is 13 amino acids long. Trimming removed 2 bases at V and 1 base at J, with 4 bases between. The CDR3 sequence is CASSLPRTDTQYF. CDR3 DNA: TGTGCCAGCAGCTTACCCCGCACAGATACGCAGTATTTT.

The chain couples TRBV6-5 to TRBJ1-2; the D gene is possibly TRBD1 (5 bases). This CDR3 comprises 15 residues. The germline V gene has CDR1 MNHEY and CDR2 SVGAGI. Between the trimmed V and J ends, which lost 4 bases and 2 bases, there was a span of 14 bases. The CDR3 bases are TGTGCCAGCAGTTTGCAGGGTGAGGGAAACTATGGCTACACCTTC. Amino acids: CASSLQGEGNYGYTF.

This chain uses TRBV11-3 with TRBJ2-4, with 7 bases that match TRBD2. This CDR3 region has 17 residues. Trimming at V came to 5 bases and at J to 0 bases, leaving 10 bases not matched to a gene. CDR1 is SGHNT, CDR2 YENEEA, per germline. The CDR3 region is CASSPRTAGVAKNIQYF. The CDR3 DNA is TGTGCCAGCAGCCCTCGGACGGCGGGGGTAGCCAAAAACATTCAGTACTTC.

The genes are TRBV18 and TRBJ1-1; D call uncertain. The V end lost 2 bases, the J end lost 2 bases, and 0 bases lay between the germline ends. The germline V gene encodes CDR1 KGHSH and CDR2 LQKENI. The CDR3 is 11 residues long. CDR3 DNA: TGTGCCAGCTCACCAAACACTGAAGCTTTCTTT. Translated, it gives CASSPNTEAFF.